The present entry profiles one T cell receptor (beta chain) with its context. The antigen remains unidentified. The data belong to a study of beta chain features in type 1 diabetes. What was sequenced were expressed TCRB transcripts, since all of the isolated RNA had been reverse transcribed. The table came from immunoSEQ multiplex PCR; TCRdb's copy has only in-frame clones and leaves some out. The table has roughly 150,000 clones, 10% to 13% seen once. Overall study findings and caveats: In every one of the four CD4+ subsets, TCRB CDR3s were moderately but significantly shorter in Type 1 diabetes patients.

V was pared by 6 bases and J by 3 bases, with 8 bases of the junction left unmatched. Germline V gene sequence: CDR1 SGHDN, CDR2 FVKESK. The CDR3 loop spans 16 amino acids. The TCR was taken from a man younger than 40 with type 1 diabetes. This rearrangement joins TRBV14 to TRBJ2-1, with 10 bases fitting TRBD2. What was sequenced was central memory CD4+ T cells from blood. The DNA for the CDR3 is TGTGCCAGCAGTCCCCGGCCTAGCGGGGGCTACAATGAGCAGTTCTTC. Translating it yields CASSPRPSGGYNEQFF.